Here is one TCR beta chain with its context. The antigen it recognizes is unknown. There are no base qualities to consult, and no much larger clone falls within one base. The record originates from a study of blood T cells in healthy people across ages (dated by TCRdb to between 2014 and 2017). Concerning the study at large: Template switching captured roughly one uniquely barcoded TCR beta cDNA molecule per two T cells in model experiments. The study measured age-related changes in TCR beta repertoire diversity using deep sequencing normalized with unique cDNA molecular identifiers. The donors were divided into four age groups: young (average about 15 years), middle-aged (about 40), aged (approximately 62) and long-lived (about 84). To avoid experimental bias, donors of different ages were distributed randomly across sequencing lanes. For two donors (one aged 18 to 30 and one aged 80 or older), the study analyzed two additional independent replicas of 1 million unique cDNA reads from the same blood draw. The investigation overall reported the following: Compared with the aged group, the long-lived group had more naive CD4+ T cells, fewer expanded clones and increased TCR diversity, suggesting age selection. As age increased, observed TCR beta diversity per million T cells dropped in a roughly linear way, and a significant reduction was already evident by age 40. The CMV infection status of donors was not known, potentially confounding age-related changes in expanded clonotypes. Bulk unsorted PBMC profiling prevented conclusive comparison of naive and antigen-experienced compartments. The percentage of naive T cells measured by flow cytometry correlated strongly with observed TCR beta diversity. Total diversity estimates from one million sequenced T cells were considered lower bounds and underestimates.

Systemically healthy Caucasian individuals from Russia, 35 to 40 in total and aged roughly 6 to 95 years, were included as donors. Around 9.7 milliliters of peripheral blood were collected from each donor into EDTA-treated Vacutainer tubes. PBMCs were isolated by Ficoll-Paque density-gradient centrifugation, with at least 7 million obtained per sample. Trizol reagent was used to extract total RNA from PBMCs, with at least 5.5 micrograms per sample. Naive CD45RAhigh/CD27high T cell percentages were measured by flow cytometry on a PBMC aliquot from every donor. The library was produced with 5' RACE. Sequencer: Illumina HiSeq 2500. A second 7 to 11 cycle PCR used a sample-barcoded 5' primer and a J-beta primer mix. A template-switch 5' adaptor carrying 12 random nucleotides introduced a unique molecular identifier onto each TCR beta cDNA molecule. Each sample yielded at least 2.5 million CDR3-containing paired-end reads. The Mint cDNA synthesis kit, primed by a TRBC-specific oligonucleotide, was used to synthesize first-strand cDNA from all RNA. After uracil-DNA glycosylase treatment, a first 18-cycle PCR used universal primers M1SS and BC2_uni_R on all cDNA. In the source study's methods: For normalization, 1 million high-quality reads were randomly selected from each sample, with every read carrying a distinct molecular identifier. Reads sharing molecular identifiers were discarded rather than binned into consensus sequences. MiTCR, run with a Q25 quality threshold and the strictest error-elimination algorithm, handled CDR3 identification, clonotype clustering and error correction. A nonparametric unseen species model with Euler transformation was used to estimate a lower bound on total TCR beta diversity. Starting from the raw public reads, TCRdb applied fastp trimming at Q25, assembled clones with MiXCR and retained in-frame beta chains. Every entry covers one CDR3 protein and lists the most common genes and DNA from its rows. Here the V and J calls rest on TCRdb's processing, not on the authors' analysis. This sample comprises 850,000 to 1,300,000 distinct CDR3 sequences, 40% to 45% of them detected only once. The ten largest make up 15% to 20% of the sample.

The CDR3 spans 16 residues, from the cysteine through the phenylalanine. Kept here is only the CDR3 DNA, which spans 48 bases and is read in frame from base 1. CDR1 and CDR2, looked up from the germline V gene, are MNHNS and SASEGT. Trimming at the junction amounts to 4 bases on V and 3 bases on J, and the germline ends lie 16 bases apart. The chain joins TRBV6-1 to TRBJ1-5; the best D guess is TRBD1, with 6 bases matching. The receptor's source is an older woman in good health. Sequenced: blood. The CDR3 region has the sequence CASSAPGGYANQPQHF. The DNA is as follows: TGTGCCAGCAGTGCGCCGGGGGGCTATGCCAATCAGCCCCAGCATTTT.